This T cell receptor beta chain was sequenced during a study of post-analysis software for immune sequencing data. This clonotype was counted many times. Its antigen is unidentified. Study-wide results and limits: TRBV segments more frequent in patients than in controls numbered several and included TRBV5-6, TRBV5-1 and TRBV20-1.

CDR1 SGHTA and CDR2 FQGNSA come from the germline V gene. The CDR3 is 14 amino acids. With V trimmed by 2 bases and J by 5 bases, 4 bases remained unmatched. The TCR beta cDNA libraries contained unique molecular identifiers. Using its own MiXCR run on the PCR reads, TCRdb lists one record per CDR3 protein. Of approximately 630,000 distinct CDR3 sequences in the sample, approximately 59% were seen once. Sequencing was carried out using blood. The receptor was isolated from a girl aged 2 to 10 with multiple sclerosis. The genes are TRBV7-2 and TRBJ2-5, with 8 positions matching TRBD2. CDR3 sequence (DNA): TGTGCCAGCAGCTTAACGGGGGGGCCGGAGACCCAGTACTTC. Amino acids: CASSLTGGPETQYF. The variable domain in full, completed from reference TRBV7-2 and TRBJ2-5, reads GAGVSQSPSNKVTEKGKDVELRCDPISGHTALYWYRQSLGQGLEFLIYFQGNSAPDKSGLPSDRFSAERTGGSVSTLTIQRTQQEDSAVYLCASSLTGGPETQYFGPGTRLLVL.